This T cell receptor (beta chain) was recovered during a study of OX40 agonist ivuxolimab in advanced cancers. Study-level findings and limits: Average numbers of expanded clones were greater in CD8+ T cells than in CD4+. A proportion of nonresponders additionally exhibited low normalized T-cell clonal expansion.

Here immunoSEQ multiplex PCR was the method, and the copy in TCRdb shows in-frame clones only, minus some. The sample includes 20,000 or so clones, roughly 84% of them seen just once. Of note for this clone: Its antigen is as yet unknown. Other DNA sequences in the sample encode the same CDR3.

The CDR3 has 14 amino acids. Germline assignment: CDR1 MDHEN and CDR2 SYDVKM. V was shortened by 3 bases and J by 7 bases, with 12 bases between the two germline ends. This chain uses TRBV28 with TRBJ1-4, with a weak D call TRBD1 (6 bases). This TCR derives from an adult with an advanced solid tumor such as melanoma, head and neck, liver or kidney cancer. Sample: CD4+ or CD8+ T cells sorted from blood, taken in a trial of the OX40 agonist ivuxolimab. CDR3 coding DNA: TGTGCCAGCAGTTTGAGGGGGGCGGGTGAAAAACTGTTTTTT. This translates into CASSLRGAGEKLFF.